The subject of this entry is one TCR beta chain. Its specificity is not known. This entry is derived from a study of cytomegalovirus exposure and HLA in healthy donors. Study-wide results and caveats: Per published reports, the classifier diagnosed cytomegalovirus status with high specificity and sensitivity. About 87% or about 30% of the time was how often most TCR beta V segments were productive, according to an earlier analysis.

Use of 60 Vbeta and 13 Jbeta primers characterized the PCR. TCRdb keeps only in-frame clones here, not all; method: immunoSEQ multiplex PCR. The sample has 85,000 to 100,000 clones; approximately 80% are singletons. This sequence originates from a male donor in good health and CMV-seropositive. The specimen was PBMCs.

The CDR3 here is CASSESRGQDNEKLFF. DNA of the CDR3: TGTGCCAGCAGTGAATCTAGGGGACAGGATAATGAAAAACTGTTTTTT. The chain links TRBV2 to TRBJ1-4; 8 positions match TRBD1. The CDR3 consists of 16 residues. J lost 4 bases, V lost 2 bases, and 6 bases had no gene match. Germline CDR1 is SNHLY and CDR2 is FYNNEI.